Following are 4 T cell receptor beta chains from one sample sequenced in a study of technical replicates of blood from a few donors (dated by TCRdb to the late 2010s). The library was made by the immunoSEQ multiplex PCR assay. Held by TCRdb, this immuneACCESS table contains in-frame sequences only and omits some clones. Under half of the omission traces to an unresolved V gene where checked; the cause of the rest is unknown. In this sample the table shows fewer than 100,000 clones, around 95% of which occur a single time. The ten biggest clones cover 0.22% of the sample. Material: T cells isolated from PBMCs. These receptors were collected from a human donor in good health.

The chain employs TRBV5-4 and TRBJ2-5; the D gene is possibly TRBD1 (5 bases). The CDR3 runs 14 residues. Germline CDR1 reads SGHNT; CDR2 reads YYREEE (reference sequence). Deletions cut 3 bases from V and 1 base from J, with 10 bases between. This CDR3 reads CASSSRAGQETQYF. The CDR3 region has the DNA TGTGCCAGCAGCTCCAGGGCCGGCCAAGAGACCCAGTACTTC.

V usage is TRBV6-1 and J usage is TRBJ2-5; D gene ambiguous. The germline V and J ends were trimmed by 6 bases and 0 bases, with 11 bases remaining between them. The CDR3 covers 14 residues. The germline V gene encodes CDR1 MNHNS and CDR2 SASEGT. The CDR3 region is CASSLYLDQETQYF. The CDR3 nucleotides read TGTGCCAGCAGCCTATACTTGGACCAAGAGACCCAGTACTTC.

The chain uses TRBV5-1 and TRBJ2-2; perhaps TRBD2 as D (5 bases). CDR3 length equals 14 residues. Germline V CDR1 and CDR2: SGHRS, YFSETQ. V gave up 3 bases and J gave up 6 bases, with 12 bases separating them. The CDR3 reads CASSSNSGAGELFF. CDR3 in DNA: TGCGCCAGCAGCTCAAATTCCGGGGCCGGGGAGCTGTTTTTT.

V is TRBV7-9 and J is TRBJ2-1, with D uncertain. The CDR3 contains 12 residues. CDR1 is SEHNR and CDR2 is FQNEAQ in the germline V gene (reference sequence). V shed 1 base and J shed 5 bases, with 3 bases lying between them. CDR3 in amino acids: CASSLGHNEQFF. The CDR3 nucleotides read TGTGCCAGCAGCTTAGGGCACAATGAGCAGTTCTTC.